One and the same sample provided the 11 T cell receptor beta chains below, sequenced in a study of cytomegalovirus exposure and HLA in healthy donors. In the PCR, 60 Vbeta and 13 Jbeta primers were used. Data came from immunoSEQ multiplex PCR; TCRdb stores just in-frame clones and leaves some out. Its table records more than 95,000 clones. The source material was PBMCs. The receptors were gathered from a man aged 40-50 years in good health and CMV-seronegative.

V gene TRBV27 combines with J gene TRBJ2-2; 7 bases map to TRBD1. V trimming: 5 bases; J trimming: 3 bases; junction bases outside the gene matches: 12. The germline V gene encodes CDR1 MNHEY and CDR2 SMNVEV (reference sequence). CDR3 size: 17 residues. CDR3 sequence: CASSQGGPFGYTGELFF. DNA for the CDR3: TGTGCCAGCAGTCAAGGGGGCCCCTTTGGGTACACCGGGGAGCTGTTTTTT.

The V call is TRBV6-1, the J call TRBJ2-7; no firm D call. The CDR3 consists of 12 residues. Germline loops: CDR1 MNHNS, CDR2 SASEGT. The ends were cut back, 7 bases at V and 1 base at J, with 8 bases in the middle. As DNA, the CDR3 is TGTGCCAGCAACATGCCTTCCTACGAGCAGTACTTC. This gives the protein CASNMPSYEQYF.

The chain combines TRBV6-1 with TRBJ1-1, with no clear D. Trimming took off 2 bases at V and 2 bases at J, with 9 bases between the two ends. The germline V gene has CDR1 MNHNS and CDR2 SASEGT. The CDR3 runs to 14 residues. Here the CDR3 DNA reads TGTGCCAGCAGTGAATATGAGGATAACACTGAAGCTTTCTTT. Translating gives CASSEYEDNTEAFF.

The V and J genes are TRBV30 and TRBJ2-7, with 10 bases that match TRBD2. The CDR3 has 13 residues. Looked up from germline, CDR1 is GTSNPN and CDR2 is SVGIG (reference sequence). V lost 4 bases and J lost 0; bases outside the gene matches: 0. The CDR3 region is CAWTSGSSYEQYF. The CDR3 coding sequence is TGTGCCTGGACTAGCGGGAGCTCCTACGAGCAGTACTTC. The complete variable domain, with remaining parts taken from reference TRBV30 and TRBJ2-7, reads SQTIHQWPATLVQPVGSPLSLECTVEGTSNPNLYWYRQAAGRGLQLLFYSVGIGQISSEVPQNLSASRPQDRQFILSSKKLLLSDSGFYLCAWTSGSSYEQYFGPGTRLTVT.

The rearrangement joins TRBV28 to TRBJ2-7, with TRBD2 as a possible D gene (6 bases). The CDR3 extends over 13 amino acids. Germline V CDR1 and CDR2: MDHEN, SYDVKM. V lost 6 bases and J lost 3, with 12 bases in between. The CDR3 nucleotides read TGTGCCAGCAGGTTGCTGGGGGGCTACGAGCAGTACTTC. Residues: CASRLLGGYEQYF. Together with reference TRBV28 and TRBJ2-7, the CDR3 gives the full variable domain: DVKVTQSSRYLVKRTGEKVFLECVQDMDHENMFWYRQDPGLGLRLIYFSYDVKMKEKGDIPEGYSVSREKKERFSLILESASTNQTSMYLCASRLLGGYEQYFGPGTRLTVT.

DNA of the CDR3: TGTGCCAGCAGTGCCACCCTGGGCGGGAATGGGCCTTACGAGCAGTACTTC. Its translation is CASSATLGGNGPYEQYF. V gene TRBV27 combines with J gene TRBJ2-7, with D possibly matching TRBD2 (6 bases). From germline, CDR1 is MNHEY and CDR2 SMNVEV (reference sequence). The V gene lost 5 bases and the J gene lost 4 bases, with 24 bases spanning the gap. This CDR3 is 17 amino acids long.

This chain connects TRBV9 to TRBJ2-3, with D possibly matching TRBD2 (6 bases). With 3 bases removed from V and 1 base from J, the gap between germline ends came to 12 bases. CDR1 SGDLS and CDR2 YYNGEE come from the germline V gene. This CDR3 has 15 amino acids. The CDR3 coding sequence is TGTGCCAGCAGCGAAGGAGGGAGACGCACAGATACGCAGTATTTT. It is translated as CASSEGGRRTDTQYF.

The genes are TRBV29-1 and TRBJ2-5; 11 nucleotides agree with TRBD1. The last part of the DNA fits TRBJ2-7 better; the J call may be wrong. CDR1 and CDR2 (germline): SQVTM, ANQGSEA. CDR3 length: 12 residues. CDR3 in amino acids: CSAGQGANEQYF. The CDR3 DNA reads TGCAGCGCAGGACAGGGGGCTAACGAGCAGTACTTC.

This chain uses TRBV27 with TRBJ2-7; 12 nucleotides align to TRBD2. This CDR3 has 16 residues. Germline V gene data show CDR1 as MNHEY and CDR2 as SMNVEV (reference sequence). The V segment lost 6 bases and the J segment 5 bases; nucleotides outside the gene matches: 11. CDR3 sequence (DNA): TGTGCCAGCAGCCGAGAAGGACTAGCGGGGTTCCACGAGCAGTACTTC. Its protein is CASSREGLAGFHEQYF.

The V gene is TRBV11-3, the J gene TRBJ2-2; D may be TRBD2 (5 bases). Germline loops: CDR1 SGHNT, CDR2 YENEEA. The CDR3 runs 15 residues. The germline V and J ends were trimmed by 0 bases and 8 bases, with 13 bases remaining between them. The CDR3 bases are TGTGCCAGCAGCTTAGAGGCTACTAGAACAGGGGAGCTGTTTTTT. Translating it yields CASSLEATRTGELFF.

The CDR3 is CSVEGQREQYF. CDR3 in DNA: TGCAGCGTCGAGGGACAACGCGAGCAGTACTTC. This chain joins TRBV29-1 and TRBJ2-5; maybe TRBD1 (6 bases). The J call could be wrong; TRBJ2-7 is a better fit for the DNA end. Germline V gene lookup returns CDR1 SQVTM and CDR2 ANQGSEA. The CDR3 covers 11 residues.